Below are 3 T cell receptor beta chains sequenced from a single sample in a study of regulatory T cells in long-lasting Graves disease. Libraries of TCR beta came from iRepertoire HTBI primers plus Arm-PCR of CDR3 regions. TCRdb independently ran MiXCR on the multiplex PCR reads; one entry per CDR3 protein. The sample contains 350,000 to 500,000 distinct CDR3 sequences, around a fifth of which appear only once. Time point of the sample: persistent/refractory GD, antithyroid drugs over 5 years with positive TRAb. The authors made the TCR library using RNA they extracted from PBMCs. The sample was peripheral blood mononuclear cells (PBMCs), taken when the disease was refractory, from a patient treated with antithyroid drugs. Every receptor here comes from a female donor with Graves disease.

This clonotype was seen many times. The chain employs TRBV28 and TRBJ2-5; TRBD2 matches at 9 bases. This CDR3 spans 16 amino acids. CDR1 and CDR2 from the germline V gene are MDHEN and SYDVKM. The ends lost 6 bases at V and 4 bases at J; junction bases unmatched: 12. CDR3 sequence reads: CASSPTLAGGRETQYF. DNA for the CDR3: TGTGCCAGCAGCCCAACCCTGGCGGGAGGGCGAGAGACCCAGTACTTC.

This clonotype has a single count. This likely comes from a read error, as the CDR3 has no conserved phenylalanine or tryptophan at its end. The V call is TRBV5-6, the J call TRBJ2-2; 7 bases are shared with TRBD2. The trim removed 0 bases at V and 3 bases at J, leaving 11 bases unmatched. This CDR3 contains 18 residues. The germline V gene encodes CDR1 SGHDT and CDR2 YYEEEE. The CDR3 nucleotides are TGTGCCAGCAGCTTGGAGGAGGGCGGGAGTTGGGACACCGGGGAGCTGTTTTCT. Its translation is CASSLEEGGSWDTGELFS.

Note on this clonotype: With a much larger clone just one base away, this may be a read error. The final CDR3 position lacks the conserved phenylalanine or tryptophan, pointing to a likely read error. CDR3 loop: CASNKQGSNYGYTS. The CDR3 coding sequence is TGTGCCAGCAATAAACAGGGTTCTAACTATGGCTACACCTCC. The chain has TRBV6-1 and TRBJ1-2; D may be TRBD1 (6 bases). This CDR3 spans 14 amino acids. Germline V lookup: CDR1 MNHNS, CDR2 SASEGT. V lost 7 bases to trimming and J lost 0 bases, with 12 bases between them.